One and the same sample provided the 21 T cell receptor beta chains below, sequenced in a study of shared clonotypes between healthy human individuals. Sequenced by immunoSEQ multiplex PCR; TCRdb stores in-frame clones only, minus some. Altogether about 380,000 clones are present, around 96% being singletons, with the ten largest covering about 0.32%. The sequencing input was memory CD8+ T cells sorted from blood. Subset denoted: CD45RO+ cells pooled with CCR7-negative TemRA cells. The receptor set was obtained from a man aged 30 to 39 in good health.

The chain couples TRBV19 to TRBJ1-2; possible D gene TRBD1, 6 bases. The V and J ends lost 6 bases and 2 bases respectively, with 7 bases between them. The CDR3 is 12 residues long. CDR1 is LNHDA and CDR2 is SQIVND in the germline V gene (reference sequence). The CDR3 nucleotides are TGTGCCAGTAGGGGGGCGAACTATGGCTACACCTTC. Its protein product is CASRGANYGYTF.

V gene TRBV10-3 combines with J gene TRBJ1-1, with 9 bases lining up with TRBD1. The CDR3 extends over 12 amino acids. Per the germline V gene, CDR1 is ENHRY and CDR2 is SYGVKD. J gave up 11 bases and V 5 bases, and 6 bases lay outside the gene matches. The CDR3 DNA reads TGTGCCATCAGTTCCGGGACAGGGTGGGCTTTCTTT. Protein: CAISSGTGWAFF.

The chain links TRBV15 to TRBJ2-3, with 7 bases lining up with TRBD2. In germline, CDR1 is LNHNV, CDR2 YYDKDF (reference sequence). After removal of 3 bases from V and 1 base from J, the junction contained 7 bases not matched to a gene. The CDR3 is 16 residues long. The CDR3 DNA sequence: TGTGCCACCAGCAGGGGAGGGGCGGAGGGCACAGATACGCAGTATTTT. Its protein is CATSRGGAEGTDTQYF. Drawing the rest from reference TRBV15 and TRBJ2-3, the complete variable domain is DAMVIQNPRYQVTQFGKPVTLSCSQTLNHNVMYWYQQKSSQAPKLLFHYYDKDFNNEADTPDNFQSRRPNTSFCFLDIRSPGLGDTAMYLCATSRGGAEGTDTQYFGPGTRLTVL.

As for this clone: The junction and the germline gene differ at one end; a read error may be behind it. Other DNA sequences in this sample translate to the same CDR3. The chain is built from TRBV7-9 and TRBJ1-3; D remains ambiguous. CDR1 and CDR2 (germline): SEHNR, FQNEAQ (reference sequence). The CDR3 sequence is 15 residues long. Here the CDR3 DNA reads TGTGCCAGCAGCTTAGGTGGAGTCTCTGGCAACACCATATATTTT. It specifies CASSLGGVSGNTIYF.

The J gene is TRBJ2-2, the V gene TRBV14; tentative D call: TRBD1 (6 bases). CDR3 length: 18 amino acids. Germline CDR1 and CDR2: SGHDN and FVKESK. V was clipped by 4 bases and J by 2 bases, with 20 bases between them. CDR3 residues: CASSPLVQGWVNTGELFF. Written as DNA, the CDR3 is TGTGCCAGCAGCCCCCTGGTCCAGGGGTGGGTAAACACCGGGGAGCTGTTTTTT.

The V call is TRBV9, the J call TRBJ1-6; TRBD1 might be the D (6 bases). The CDR3 length is 16 residues. Germline assignment: CDR1 SGDLS and CDR2 YYNGEE. V was clipped by 2 bases and J by 9 bases, with 18 bases between them. For the CDR3, the DNA is TGTGCCAGCAGCGTCAGTCGGGACAAGGGTCCTTCACCCCTCCACTTT. Translating gives CASSVSRDKGPSPLHF.

The genes are TRBV28 and TRBJ2-7, with 8 bases lining up with TRBD2. V lost 5 bases and J lost 2; bases outside the gene matches: 5. CDR1 and CDR2 (germline): MDHEN, SYDVKM. CDR3 length equals 14 residues. The CDR3 reads CASSAGGGAYEQYF. For the CDR3, the DNA is TGTGCCAGCAGTGCGGGGGGAGGTGCCTACGAGCAGTACTTC.

The chain carries TRBV15 and TRBJ2-5; 14 positions match TRBD2. The length of the CDR3 is 18 residues. Germline V gives CDR1 LNHNV, CDR2 YYDKDF (reference sequence). V lost 3 bases to trimming and J lost 4 bases; unmatched junction nucleotides: 10. CDR3 nucleotides: TGTGCCACCAGCAGTATGACTAGCGGGAGGGCCTTGGGAGAGACCCAGTACTTC. This sequence encodes CATSSMTSGRALGETQYF.

This clone was recorded only once. The chain has TRBV30 and TRBJ1-4; 8 positions match TRBD1. Germline CDR1 and CDR2: GTSNPN and SVGIG (reference sequence). With V trimmed by 1 base and J by 7 bases, 5 bases remained unmatched. CDR3 length equals 14 residues. In DNA, the CDR3 is TGTGCCTGGAGTGGGGGGACAGGCCCTGAAAAACTGTTTTTT. Protein product: CAWSGGTGPEKLFF.

The chain is built from TRBV30 and TRBJ1-4, with D possibly being TRBD1 (5 bases). This CDR3 is built from 12 residues. V lost 0 bases and J lost 11, with 10 bases in between. Germline V lookup: CDR1 GTSNPN, CDR2 SVGIG (reference sequence). CDR3 coding DNA: TGTGCCTGGAGTGTCCAGTGGGGGAAACTGTTTTTT. Encoded protein: CAWSVQWGKLFF.

This clone was seen once. The gene calls are TRBV11-2 and TRBJ2-4; 8 nucleotides align to TRBD2. This CDR3 is 18 amino acids long. The V segment lost 4 bases and the J segment 0 bases; nucleotides outside the gene matches: 11. The germline gives CDR1 SGHAT, CDR2 FQNNGV. The CDR3 coding sequence is TGTGCCAGCAGCTCCGTAGCGGGAAGGCCCTTAGCCAAAAACATTCAGTACTTC. Its translation: CASSSVAGRPLAKNIQYF. The whole variable domain, remainder taken from reference TRBV11-2 and TRBJ2-4, is EAGVAQSPRYKIIEKRQSVAFWCNPISGHATLYWYQQILGQGPKLLIQFQNNGVVDDSQLPKDRFSAERLKGVDSTLKIQPAKLEDSAVYLCASSSVAGRPLAKNIQYFGAGTRLSVL.

This chain joins TRBV9 and TRBJ2-3, with 7 bases matching TRBD2. The CDR3 has 15 amino acids. Germline loops: CDR1 SGDLS, CDR2 YYNGEE. Trimming at V came to 4 bases and at J to 0 bases, leaving 5 bases not matched to a gene. The CDR3 protein is CASSPLADSTDTQYF. Written as DNA, the CDR3 is TGTGCCAGCAGCCCCCTAGCGGATAGCACAGATACGCAGTATTTT.

V is TRBV28 and J is TRBJ2-7, with no clear D. The length of the CDR3 is 11 residues. The V and J ends lost 6 bases and 4 bases respectively, with 7 bases between them. Per the germline V gene, CDR1 is MDHEN and CDR2 is SYDVKM. The CDR3 nucleotides are TGTGCCAGCAGAGGTGGATACGAGCAGTACTTC. It encodes CASRGGYEQYF.

The V and J genes are TRBV5-6 and TRBJ1-1; no clear D gene. Germline V gene sequence: CDR1 SGHDT, CDR2 YYEEEE. The CDR3 totals 11 residues. V was pared by 3 bases and J by 4 bases, with 4 bases between. The CDR3: CASSWLTEAFF. The DNA for the CDR3 is TGTGCCAGCAGCTGGCTCACTGAAGCTTTCTTT.

V is TRBV7-9 and J is TRBJ2-7; no definite D call. CDR3 length: 13 residues. The V and J ends lost 5 bases and 5 bases respectively, with 13 bases between them. The V gene's germline CDR1 is SEHNR and CDR2 FQNEAQ (reference sequence). This CDR3 reads CASSPRRSNEQYF. The DNA for the CDR3 is TGTGCCAGCAGCCCCCGAAGGAGTAACGAGCAGTACTTC.

This sequence joins TRBV29-1 and TRBJ2-5; 8 bases agree with TRBD1. The V and J ends lost 7 bases and 4 bases, in that order; junction bases with no gene match: 5. CDR1 and CDR2 (germline): SQVTM, ANQGSEA. CDR3 length: 12 residues. The CDR3 DNA sequence: TGCAGCGGATGGACAGGGACAGAGACCCAGTACTTC. It specifies CSGWTGTETQYF. The full variable domain, with the rest looked up from reference TRBV29-1 and TRBJ2-5, is SAVISQKPSRDICQRGTSLTIQCQVDSQVTMMFWYRQQPGQSLTLIATANQGSEATYESGFVIDKFPISRPNLTFSTLTVSNMSPEDSSIYLCSGWTGTETQYFGPGTRLLVL.

The V and J genes are TRBV5-1 and TRBJ2-6; D gene uncertain. With 2 bases removed from V and 0 bases from J, the gap between germline ends came to 6 bases. The CDR3 extends over 15 amino acids. The germline CDR1 and CDR2 sequences are SGHRS and YFSETQ. CDR3 loop: CASSFRSSGANVLTF. The DNA for the CDR3 is TGCGCCAGCAGCTTTCGGAGCTCTGGGGCCAACGTCCTGACTTTC. The variable domain in full, completed from reference TRBV5-1 and TRBJ2-6, reads KAGVTQTPRYLIKTRGQQVTLSCSPISGHRSVSWYQQTPGQGLQFLFEYFSETQRNKGNFPGRFSGRQFSNSRSEMNVSTLELGDSALYLCASSFRSSGANVLTFGAGSRLTVL.

In this sample, this clone turned up once. The chain joins TRBV7-2 to TRBJ2-4; D is perhaps TRBD2 (6 bases). The germline CDR1 and CDR2 sequences are SGHTA and FQGNSA. V lost 5 bases, J lost 0 bases, and 11 bases lay in between. This CDR3 region has 15 residues. The DNA for the CDR3 is TGTGCCAGCAGCCCTCGGGAGCTAGCCAAAAACATTCAGTACTTC. Translating gives CASSPRELAKNIQYF.

The chain joins TRBV6-1 to TRBJ2-5; weak D call: TRBD2 (6 bases). Germline assignment: CDR1 MNHNS and CDR2 SASEGT. With 11 bases removed from V and 2 bases from J, the gap between germline ends came to 12 bases. This CDR3 region has 12 residues. The CDR3 is CAALDYQETQYF. As DNA, the CDR3 is TGTGCCGCGCTGGACTATCAAGAGACCCAGTACTTC.

The chain uses TRBV6-5 and TRBJ2-4; D is ambiguous. The V gene's germline CDR1 is MNHEY and CDR2 SVGAGI. V lost 0 bases and J lost 0, with 6 bases in between. This CDR3 region has 15 residues. CDR3 bases: TGTGCCAGCAGTTACTCGAAGAAAGCCAAAAACATTCAGTACTTC. It translates to CASSYSKKAKNIQYF.

On this clone itself: The sample has other DNA sequences that encode this CDR3 too. The chain recombines TRBV5-1 with TRBJ1-2; possible D gene TRBD1, 6 bases. Germline V gene lookup returns CDR1 SGHRS and CDR2 YFSETQ. The CDR3 consists of 12 residues. Trimming shortened V by 0 bases and J by 6 bases, and 6 bases separated the two germline ends. The CDR3: CASSLAGDGYTF. As DNA, the CDR3 is TGCGCCAGCAGCTTGGCAGGGGATGGCTACACCTTC.